This TCR beta chain was sequenced during a study of cytomegalovirus exposure and HLA in healthy donors. Notes on the study in general: Using a false discovery rate of 0.05, a later analysis showed that around 16,000 TCR beta sequences were associated with HLA alleles. Among the CMV-associated chains, three were confirmed in vitro as specific for CMV antigens.

Regarding this clone: Its antigen remains unknown.

The PCR was carried out with 60 Vbeta primers and 13 Jbeta primers. Sequenced by immunoSEQ multiplex PCR; TCRdb stores in-frame clones only, minus some. Counted here are roughly 140,000 clones, approximately 72% occurring once; the ten biggest clones make up roughly 2.1%. The junction had 4 bases not matched to a gene; V was cut back by 2 bases and J by 5 bases. The CDR3 has 16 amino acids. The germline V gene encodes CDR1 WSHSY and CDR2 SAAADI. V is TRBV10-2 and J is TRBJ2-3; 13 nucleotides agree with TRBD2. Material: PBMCs. This receptor was identified in a man aged 40-50 years in good health and CMV-seronegative. The CDR3 region has the DNA TGCGCCAGCAGTGAGGGACTAGCGGGAGCCGGAGATACGCAGTATTTT. Translated: CASSEGLAGAGDTQYF.